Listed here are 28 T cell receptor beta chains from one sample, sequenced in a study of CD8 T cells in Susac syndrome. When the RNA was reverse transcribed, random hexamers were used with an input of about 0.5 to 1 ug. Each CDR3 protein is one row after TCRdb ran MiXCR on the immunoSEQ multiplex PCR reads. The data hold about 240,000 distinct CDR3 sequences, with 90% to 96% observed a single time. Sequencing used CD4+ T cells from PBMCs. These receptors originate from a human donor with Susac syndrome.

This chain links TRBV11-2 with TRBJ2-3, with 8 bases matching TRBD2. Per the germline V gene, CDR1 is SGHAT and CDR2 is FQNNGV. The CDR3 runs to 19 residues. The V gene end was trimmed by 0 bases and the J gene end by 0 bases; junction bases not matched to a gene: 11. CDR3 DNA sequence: TGTGCCAGCAGCTTAGATCTTCTCACTAGCGGTCCTAGCACAGATACGCAGTATTTT. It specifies CASSLDLLTSGPSTDTQYF.

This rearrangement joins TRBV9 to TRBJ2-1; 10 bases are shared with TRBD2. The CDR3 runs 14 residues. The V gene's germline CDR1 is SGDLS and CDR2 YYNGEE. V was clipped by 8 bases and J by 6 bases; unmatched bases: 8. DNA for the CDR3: TGTGCCAGTTCCGGGACTAGCGCAAGCAATGAGCAGTTCTTC. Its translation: CASSGTSASNEQFF. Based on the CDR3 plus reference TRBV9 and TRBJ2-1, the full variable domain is DSGVTQTPKHLITATGQRVTLRCSPRSGDLSVYWYQQSLDQGLQFLIQYYNGEERAKGNILERFSAQQFPDLHSELNLSSLELGDSALYFCASSGTSASNEQFFGPGTRLTVL.

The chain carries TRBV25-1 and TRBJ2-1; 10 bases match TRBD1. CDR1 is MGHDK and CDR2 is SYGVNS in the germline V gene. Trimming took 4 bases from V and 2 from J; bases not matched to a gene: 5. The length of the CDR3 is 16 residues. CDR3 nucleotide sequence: TGTGCCAGCAGTGCCCCGGGACAGGGGACCTACAATGAGCAGTTCTTC. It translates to CASSAPGQGTYNEQFF.

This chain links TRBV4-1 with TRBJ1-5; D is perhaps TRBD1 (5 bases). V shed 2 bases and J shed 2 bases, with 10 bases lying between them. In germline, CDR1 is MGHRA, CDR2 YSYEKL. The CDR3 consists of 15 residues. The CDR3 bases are TGCGCCAGCAGCCAAATGCGGGGGGGCAATCAGCCCCAGCATTTT. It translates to CASSQMRGGNQPQHF.

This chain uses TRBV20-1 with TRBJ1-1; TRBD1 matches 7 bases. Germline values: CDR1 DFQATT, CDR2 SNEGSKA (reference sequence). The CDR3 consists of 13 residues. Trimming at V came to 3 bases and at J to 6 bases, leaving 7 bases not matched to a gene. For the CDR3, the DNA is TGCAGTGCTAGCCAGACAGGGCTCCCTGAAGCTTTCTTT. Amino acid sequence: CSASQTGLPEAFF.

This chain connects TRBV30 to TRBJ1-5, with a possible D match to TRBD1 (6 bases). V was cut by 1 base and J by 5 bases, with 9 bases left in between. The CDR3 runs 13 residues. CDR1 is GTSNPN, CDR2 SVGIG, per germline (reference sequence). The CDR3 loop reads CAWSAQGYQPQHF. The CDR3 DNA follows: TGTGCCTGGAGTGCTCAGGGGTATCAGCCCCAGCATTTT.

The CDR3 nucleotides are TGCAGCGCAGACGGACCCTCTGGGGCCAACGTCCTGACTTTC. Protein sequence: CSADGPSGANVLTF. The chain couples TRBV29-1 to TRBJ2-6; D gene uncertain. CDR1 is SQVTM and CDR2 is ANQGSEA in the germline V gene. V was pared by 7 bases and J by 0 bases, with 10 bases between. The CDR3 is 14 amino acids.

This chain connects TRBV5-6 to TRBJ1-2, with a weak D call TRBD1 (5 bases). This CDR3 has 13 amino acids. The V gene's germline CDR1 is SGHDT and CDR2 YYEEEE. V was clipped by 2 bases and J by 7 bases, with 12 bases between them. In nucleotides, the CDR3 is TGTGCCAGCAGCTTTTCGGGGGTAGGTGGCTACACCTTC. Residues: CASSFSGVGGYTF. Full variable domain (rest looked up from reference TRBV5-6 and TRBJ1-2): DAGVTQSPTHLIKTRGQQVTLRCSPKSGHDTVSWYQQALGQGPQFIFQYYEEEERQRGNFPDRFSGHQFPNYSSELNVNALLLGDSALYLCASSFSGVGGYTFGSGTRLTVV.

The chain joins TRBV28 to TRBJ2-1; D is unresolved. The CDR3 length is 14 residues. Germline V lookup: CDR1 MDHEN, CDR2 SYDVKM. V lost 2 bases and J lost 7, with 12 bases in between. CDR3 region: CASSLGLPVNEQFF. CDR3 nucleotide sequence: TGTGCCAGCAGTTTAGGCCTCCCGGTAAATGAGCAGTTCTTC.

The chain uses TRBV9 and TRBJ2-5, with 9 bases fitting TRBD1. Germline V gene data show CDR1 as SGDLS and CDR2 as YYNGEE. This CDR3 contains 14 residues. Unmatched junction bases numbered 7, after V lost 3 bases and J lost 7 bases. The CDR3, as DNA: TGTGCCAGCAGCGAACCGGGACAGGGAGGGACCCAGTACTTC. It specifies CASSEPGQGGTQYF.

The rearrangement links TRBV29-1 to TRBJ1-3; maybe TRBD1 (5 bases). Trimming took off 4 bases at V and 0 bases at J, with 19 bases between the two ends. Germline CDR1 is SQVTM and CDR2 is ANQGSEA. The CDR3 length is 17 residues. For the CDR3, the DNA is TGCAGCGTTGTGGACGGGACGGTAGACTCCTCTGGAAACACCATATATTTT. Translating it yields CSVVDGTVDSSGNTIYF.

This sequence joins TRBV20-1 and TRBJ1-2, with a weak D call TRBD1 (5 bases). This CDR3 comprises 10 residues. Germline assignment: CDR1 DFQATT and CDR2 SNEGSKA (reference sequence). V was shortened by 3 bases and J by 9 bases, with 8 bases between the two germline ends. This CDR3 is CSARGESYTF. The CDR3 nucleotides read TGCAGTGCTAGGGGGGAGAGCTACACCTTC.

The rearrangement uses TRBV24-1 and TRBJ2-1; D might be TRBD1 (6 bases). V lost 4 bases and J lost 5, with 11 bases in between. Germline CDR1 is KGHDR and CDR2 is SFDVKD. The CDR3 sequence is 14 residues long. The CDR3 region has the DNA TGTGCCACCAGTGACCTGACAGGTCACAATGAGCAGTTCTTC. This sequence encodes CATSDLTGHNEQFF.

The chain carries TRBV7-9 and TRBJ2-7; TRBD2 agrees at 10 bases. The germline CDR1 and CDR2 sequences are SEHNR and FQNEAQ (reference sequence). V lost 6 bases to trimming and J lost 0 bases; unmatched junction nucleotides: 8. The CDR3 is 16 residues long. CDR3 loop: CASRPTSGAASYEQYF. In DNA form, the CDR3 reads TGTGCCAGCAGACCAACTAGCGGGGCGGCCTCCTACGAGCAGTACTTC. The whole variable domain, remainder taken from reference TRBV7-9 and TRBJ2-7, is DTGVSQNPRHKITKRGQNVTFRCDPISEHNRLYWYRQTLGQGPEFLTYFQNEAQLEKSRLLSDRFSAERPKGSFSTLEIQRTEQGDSAMYLCASRPTSGAASYEQYFGPGTRLTVT.

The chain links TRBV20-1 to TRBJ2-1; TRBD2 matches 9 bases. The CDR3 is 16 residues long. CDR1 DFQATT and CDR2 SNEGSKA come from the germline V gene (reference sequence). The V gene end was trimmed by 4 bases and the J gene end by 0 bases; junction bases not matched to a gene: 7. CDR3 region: CSANQGGRASYNEQFF. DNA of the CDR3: TGCAGTGCTAATCAGGGCGGGAGGGCCTCCTACAATGAGCAGTTCTTC.

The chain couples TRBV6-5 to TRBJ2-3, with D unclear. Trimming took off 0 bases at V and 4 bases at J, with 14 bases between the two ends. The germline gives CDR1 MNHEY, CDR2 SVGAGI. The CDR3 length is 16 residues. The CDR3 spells CASSYSGAANSDTQYF. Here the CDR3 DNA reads TGTGCCAGCAGTTACTCGGGCGCCGCGAATTCAGATACGCAGTATTTT.

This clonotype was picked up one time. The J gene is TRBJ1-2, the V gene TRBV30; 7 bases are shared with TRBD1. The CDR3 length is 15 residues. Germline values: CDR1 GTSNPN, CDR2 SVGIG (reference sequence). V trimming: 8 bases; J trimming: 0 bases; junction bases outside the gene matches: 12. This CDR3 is CALRGGAITNYGYTF. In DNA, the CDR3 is TGTGCCCTCCGAGGGGGCGCGATTACTAACTATGGCTACACCTTC.

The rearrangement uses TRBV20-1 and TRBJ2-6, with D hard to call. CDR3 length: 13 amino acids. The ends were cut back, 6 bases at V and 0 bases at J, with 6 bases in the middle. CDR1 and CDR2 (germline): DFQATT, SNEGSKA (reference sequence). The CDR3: CSATNSGANVLTF. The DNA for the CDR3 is TGCAGTGCCACAAACTCTGGGGCCAACGTCCTGACTTTC.

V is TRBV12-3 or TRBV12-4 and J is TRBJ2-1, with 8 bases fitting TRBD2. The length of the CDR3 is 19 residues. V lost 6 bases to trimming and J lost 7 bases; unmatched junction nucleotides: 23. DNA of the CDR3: TGTGCCAGCAGGTTGGACCCAGCGATCCGGGGGGGTTCGGTAAATGAGCAGTTCTTC. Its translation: CASRLDPAIRGGSVNEQFF.

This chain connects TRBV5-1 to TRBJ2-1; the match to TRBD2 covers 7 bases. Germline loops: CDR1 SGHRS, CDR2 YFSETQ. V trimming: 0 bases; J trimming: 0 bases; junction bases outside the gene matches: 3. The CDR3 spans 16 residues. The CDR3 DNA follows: TGCGCCAGCAGCTTGGATCTAGCGGCCTCCTACAATGAGCAGTTCTTC. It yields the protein CASSLDLAASYNEQFF.

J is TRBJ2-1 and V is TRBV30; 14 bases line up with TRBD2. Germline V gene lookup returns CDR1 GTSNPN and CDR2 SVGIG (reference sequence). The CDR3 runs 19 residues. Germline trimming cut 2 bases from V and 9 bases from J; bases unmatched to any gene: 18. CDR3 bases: TGTGCCTGGAGTCCCCTAGCGAAGGGACTAGCGGGGGCTAAGGGTGAGCAGTTCTTC. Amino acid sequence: CAWSPLAKGLAGAKGEQFF. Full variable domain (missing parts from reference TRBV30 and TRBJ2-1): SQTIHQWPATLVQPVGSPLSLECTVEGTSNPNLYWYRQAAGRGLQLLFYSVGIGQISSEVPQNLSASRPQDRQFILSSKKLLLSDSGFYLCAWSPLAKGLAGAKGEQFFGPGTRLTVL.

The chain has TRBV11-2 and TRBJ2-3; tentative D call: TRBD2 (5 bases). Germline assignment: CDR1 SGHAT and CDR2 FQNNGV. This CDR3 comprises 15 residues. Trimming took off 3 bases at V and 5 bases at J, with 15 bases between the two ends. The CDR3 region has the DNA TGTGCCAGCAGCTTCCCGGGCCCCCGGGAAGATACGCAGTATTTT. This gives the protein CASSFPGPREDTQYF.

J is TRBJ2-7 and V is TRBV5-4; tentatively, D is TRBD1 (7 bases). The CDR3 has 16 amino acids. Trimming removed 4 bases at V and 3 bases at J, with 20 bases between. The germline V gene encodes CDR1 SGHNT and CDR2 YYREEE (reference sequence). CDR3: CASSRSGGTVLYEQYF. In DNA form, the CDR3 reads TGTGCCAGCAGCCGAAGTGGAGGGACAGTCCTCTACGAGCAGTACTTC.

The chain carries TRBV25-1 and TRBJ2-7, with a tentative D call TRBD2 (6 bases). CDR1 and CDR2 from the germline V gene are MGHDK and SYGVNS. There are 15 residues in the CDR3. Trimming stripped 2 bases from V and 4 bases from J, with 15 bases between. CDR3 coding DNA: TGTGCCAGCAGTGAAAAAGAGGCGAGCGGGTACGAGCAGTACTTC. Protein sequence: CASSEKEASGYEQYF.

The CDR3 sequence is CARTSGRSYEQYF. The CDR3 bases are TGCGCCAGAACTAGCGGGCGGTCCTACGAGCAGTACTTC. The V and J genes are TRBV5-1 and TRBJ2-7; TRBD2 agrees at 9 bases. Germline V lookup: CDR1 SGHRS, CDR2 YFSETQ. The junction had 4 bases not matched to a gene; V was cut back by 8 bases and J by 1 base. This CDR3 has 13 amino acids.

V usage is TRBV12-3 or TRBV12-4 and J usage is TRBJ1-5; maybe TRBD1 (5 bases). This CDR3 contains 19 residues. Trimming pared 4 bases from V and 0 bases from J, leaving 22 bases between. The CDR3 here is CASSSIVQGGTYSNQPQHF. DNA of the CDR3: TGTGCCAGCAGTTCAATTGTTCAGGGCGGAACTTATAGCAATCAGCCCCAGCATTTT.

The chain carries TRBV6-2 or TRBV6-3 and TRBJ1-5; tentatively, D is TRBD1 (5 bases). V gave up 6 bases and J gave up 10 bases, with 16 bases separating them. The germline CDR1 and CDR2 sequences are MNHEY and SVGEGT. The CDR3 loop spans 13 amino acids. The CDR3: CASRRDLIGPQHF. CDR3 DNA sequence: TGTGCCAGCAGACGGGACCTAATCGGTCCCCAGCATTTT.

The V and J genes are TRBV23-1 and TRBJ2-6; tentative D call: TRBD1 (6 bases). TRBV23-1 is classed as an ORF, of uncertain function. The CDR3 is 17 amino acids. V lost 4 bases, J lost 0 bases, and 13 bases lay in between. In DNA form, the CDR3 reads TGCGCCAGCAGTCTACGCAGGGGATCCTCTGGGGCCAACGTCCTGACTTTC. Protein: CASSLRRGSSGANVLTF.